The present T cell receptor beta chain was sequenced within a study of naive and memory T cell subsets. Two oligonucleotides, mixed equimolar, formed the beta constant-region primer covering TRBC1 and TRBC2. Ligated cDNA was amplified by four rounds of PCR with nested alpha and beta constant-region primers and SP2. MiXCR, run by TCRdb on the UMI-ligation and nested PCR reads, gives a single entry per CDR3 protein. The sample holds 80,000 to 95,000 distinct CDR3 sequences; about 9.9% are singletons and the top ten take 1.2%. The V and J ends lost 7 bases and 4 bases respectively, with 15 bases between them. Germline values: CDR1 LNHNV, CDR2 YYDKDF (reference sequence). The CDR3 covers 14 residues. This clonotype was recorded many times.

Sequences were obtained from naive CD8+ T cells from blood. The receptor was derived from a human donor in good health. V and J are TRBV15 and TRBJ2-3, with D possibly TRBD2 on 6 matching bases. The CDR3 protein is CATTSGSGADTQYF. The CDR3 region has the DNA TGTGCCACCACTTCCGGGAGCGGCGCAGATACGCAGTATTTT.